Listed here are 28 T cell receptor beta chains from one sample, sequenced in a study of T-cell memory formation after mild COVID-19. TCRdb passed the 5' RACE reads through MiXCR, listing each CDR3 protein once. Of roughly 350,000 distinct CDR3 sequences detected, around 28% appear once; the ten largest clones hold about 14%. The sequenced material came from PBMCs or a T cell subset sorted from them (not recorded which). The source of these receptors is an adult woman who had mild COVID-19 (a few samples of this study predate the infection). Cell type and time point are not known.

The chain uses TRBV27 and TRBJ2-3; 12 bases match TRBD2. CDR1 and CDR2 (germline): MNHEY, SMNVEV (reference sequence). Losses at the gene ends were 1 base for V and 2 bases for J; bases not matched to a gene: 7. The CDR3 sequence is 18 residues long. CDR3 DNA: TGTGCCAGCAGTTTATATTATCTAGCGGGGGGGCTCACAGATACGCAGTATTTT. Residues: CASSLYYLAGGLTDTQYF.

This chain uses TRBV12-5 with TRBJ1-1, with TRBD1 matching 10 bases. Trimming took 5 bases from V and 5 from J; bases not matched to a gene: 5. In germline, CDR1 is LGHNT, CDR2 FRNRAP. The length of the CDR3 is 14 residues. This CDR3 reads CASGPEGQGTEAFF. CDR3 nucleotides: TGTGCTAGTGGTCCCGAGGGACAGGGGACTGAAGCTTTCTTT. The whole variable domain, filled in from reference TRBV12-5 and TRBJ1-1, reads DARVTQTPRHKVTEMGQEVTMRCQPILGHNTVFWYRQTMMQGLELLAYFRNRAPLDDSGMPKDRFSAEMPDATLATLKIQPSEPRDSAVYFCASGPEGQGTEAFFGQGTRLTVV.

The V gene is TRBV12-3 or TRBV12-4, the J gene TRBJ2-1, with 10 nucleotides matching TRBD1. This CDR3 has 15 amino acids. V lost 5 bases, J lost 7 bases, and 8 bases stayed unmatched. The CDR3 sequence: CASSKRTGGGNEQFF. Here the CDR3 DNA reads TGTGCCAGCAGTAAAAGGACAGGGGGTGGTAATGAGCAGTTCTTC.

This clonotype showed up just a few times. The rearrangement joins TRBV24-1 to TRBJ2-5, with 7 bases that match TRBD2. Unmatched junction bases numbered 7, after V lost 4 bases and J lost 3 bases. Germline-derived CDR1 and CDR2 are KGHDR and SFDVKD. The CDR3 runs 15 residues. CDR3 protein: CATSDATSREETQYF. CDR3 in DNA: TGTGCCACCAGTGACGCGACTAGCAGAGAAGAGACCCAGTACTTC.

There are a few counts of this clonotype. The V call is TRBV7-6, the J call TRBJ2-5, with no clear D. This CDR3 contains 13 residues. Between the trimmed V and J ends, which lost 5 bases and 13 bases, there was a span of 20 bases. CDR1 and CDR2 (germline): SGHVS, FNYEAQ. The CDR3 spells CASSPSSRLKLYF. CDR3 bases: TGTGCCAGCAGCCCCTCCTCACGTCTAAAATTGTACTTC.

The chain joins TRBV12-3 or TRBV12-4 to TRBJ2-1, with D perhaps assigned TRBD1 or TRBD2 (5 bases each). V was clipped by 2 bases and J by 7 bases, with 15 bases between them. This CDR3 has 15 residues. The CDR3 DNA reads as TGTGCCAGCAGTTTAACGTGGGGGTCGGATAATGAGCAGTTCTTC. It encodes CASSLTWGSDNEQFF.

This clonotype was seen a handful of times. V is TRBV29-1 and J is TRBJ2-6, with a possible D match to TRBD2 (6 bases). The CDR3 is 17 amino acids. Germline lookup yields CDR1 SQVTM and CDR2 ANQGSEA. V lost 7 bases to trimming and J lost 2 bases, with 21 bases between them. DNA for the CDR3: TGCAGCGCCCCAACCAGGGAGGTAGCCACTGGGGCCAACGTCCTGACTTTC. The encoded protein is CSAPTREVATGANVLTF.

V is TRBV7-6 and J is TRBJ2-5, with 7 bases aligning to TRBD1. With 3 bases clipped from V and 2 bases from J, the junction kept 6 bases outside the gene matches. CDR3 length equals 15 residues. CDR1 and CDR2 from the germline V gene are SGHVS and FNYEAQ. The CDR3 DNA reads as TGTGCCAGCAGCTTGCTGACAGGGCCGCAAGAGACCCAGTACTTC. Encoded protein: CASSLLTGPQETQYF.

This clonotype occurred a few times. The V and J genes are TRBV7-2 and TRBJ1-2; weak D call: TRBD1 (5 bases). With 5 bases removed from V and 0 bases from J, the gap between germline ends came to 16 bases. The CDR3 length is 16 residues. Germline CDR1 reads SGHTA; CDR2 reads FQGNSA. This CDR3 reads CASSQGVQRANYGYTF. CDR3 nucleotides: TGTGCCAGCAGCCAAGGGGTTCAGAGAGCTAACTATGGCTACACCTTC.

The chain carries TRBV5-1 and TRBJ1-1, with D possibly TRBD1 on 5 matching bases. The CDR3 runs 14 residues. Trimming pared 0 bases from V and 3 bases from J, leaving 9 bases between. Germline values: CDR1 SGHRS, CDR2 YFSETQ. DNA of the CDR3: TGCGCCAGCAGCTTGGGAGTCAGGGACACTGAAGCTTTCTTT. Encoded protein: CASSLGVRDTEAFF.

This clonotype has a count of ten or more. This CDR3 is CASSSGLAGGNEQFF. CDR3 coding DNA: TGTGCCAGCAGCTCCGGACTAGCGGGAGGCAATGAGCAGTTCTTC. The chain uses TRBV11-3 and TRBJ2-1, with TRBD2 matching over 14 bases. This CDR3 has 15 residues. Germline assignment: CDR1 SGHNT and CDR2 YENEEA. The ends lost 4 bases at V and 6 bases at J; junction bases unmatched: 2.

This clonotype was observed a few times. J is TRBJ2-7 and V is TRBV20-1, with 7 bases matching TRBD2. V lost 6 bases, J lost 7 bases, and 24 bases stayed unmatched. This CDR3 is 17 amino acids long. The germline V gene encodes CDR1 DFQATT and CDR2 SNEGSKA (reference sequence). The CDR3 here is CSATIVLGAGAVVEQYF. CDR3 nucleotide sequence: TGCAGTGCCACCATCGTCCTAGGGGCGGGAGCTGTGGTAGAGCAGTACTTC.

The rearrangement links TRBV20-1 to TRBJ2-5; D unclear. Germline V gene lookup returns CDR1 DFQATT and CDR2 SNEGSKA (reference sequence). The V end lost 0 bases, the J end lost 2 bases, and 10 bases lay between the germline ends. CDR3 length: 14 residues. CDR3 protein: CSARDIGRQETQYF. The CDR3 nucleotides are TGCAGTGCTAGAGATATCGGACGTCAAGAGACCCAGTACTTC.

The chain links TRBV7-3 to TRBJ2-1; D is unclear. V lost 1 base, J lost 8 bases, and 9 bases lay in between. Germline V gene sequence: CDR1 SGHTA, CDR2 FQGTGA. The CDR3 loop spans 13 amino acids. CDR3 in amino acids: CASSLSPLDEQFF. In DNA form, the CDR3 reads TGTGCCAGCAGCTTAAGCCCCTTGGATGAGCAGTTCTTC.

J is TRBJ1-1 and V is TRBV20-1; the D is unclear. V shed 5 bases and J shed 0 bases, with 19 bases lying between them. The CDR3 is 16 residues long. Germline V gene sequence: CDR1 DFQATT, CDR2 SNEGSKA (reference sequence). The CDR3 is CSAPPFRSGMNTEAFF. DNA for the CDR3: TGCAGTGCTCCTCCCTTCAGGTCAGGAATGAACACTGAAGCTTTCTTT.

This clonotype was seen only a few times. The genes are TRBV27 and TRBJ2-3, with D uncertain. Germline lookup yields CDR1 MNHEY and CDR2 SMNVEV (reference sequence). V gave up 7 bases and J gave up 0 bases, with 14 bases separating them. CDR3 length: 15 amino acids. CDR3 sequence reads: CASNLRLQSTDTQYF. In DNA, the CDR3 is TGTGCCAGCAATCTCCGCTTACAGAGCACAGATACGCAGTATTTT.

This clonotype turned up a few times. This rearrangement joins TRBV7-9 to TRBJ2-5; D may be TRBD1 (5 bases). CDR1 and CDR2 from the germline V gene are SEHNR and FQNEAQ (reference sequence). Trimming removed 2 bases at V and 1 base at J, with 20 bases between. This CDR3 contains 18 residues. The CDR3: CASSLKARQGPSQETQYF. The DNA for the CDR3 is TGTGCCAGCAGCTTAAAGGCGCGTCAGGGTCCCTCCCAAGAGACCCAGTACTTC.

The rearrangement links TRBV4-2 to TRBJ1-2; a weak D match, TRBD1 (5 bases). CDR3 length: 14 amino acids. Per the germline V gene, CDR1 is LGHNA and CDR2 is YNFKEQ. V was pared by 8 bases and J by 3 bases, with 16 bases between. This CDR3 reads CASRPWGEYYGYTF. The CDR3 nucleotides read TGTGCCAGCCGCCCGTGGGGGGAATACTATGGCTACACCTTC.

The chain employs TRBV11-2 and TRBJ2-1; tentatively, D is TRBD1 (8 bases). The CDR3 has 16 residues. The germline CDR1 and CDR2 sequences are SGHAT and FQNNGV. Trimming left V 0 bases short and J 6 bases short, with 15 bases between. CDR3 protein: CASSLDGTGGGNEQFF. The CDR3 coding sequence is TGTGCCAGCAGCTTAGATGGTACAGGGGGGGGCAATGAGCAGTTCTTC.

A few counts support this clonotype. This chain links TRBV7-2 with TRBJ2-3, with TRBD1 matching 8 bases. Germline CDR1 SGHTA, CDR2 FQGNSA. The CDR3 has 15 amino acids. V shed 3 bases and J 1 base; nucleotides not matched to a gene: 3. In nucleotides, the CDR3 is TGTGCCAGCAGCTTTCCAGGGGGCGGCACAGATACGCAGTATTTT. Translated, it gives CASSFPGGGTDTQYF.

The CDR3 loop is CASRSRGSSYEQYF. Written as DNA, the CDR3 is TGTGCCAGCAGATCGCGGGGATCCTCCTACGAGCAGTACTTC. The chain combines TRBV27 with TRBJ2-7, with D perhaps matching TRBD2 (6 bases). This CDR3 has 14 amino acids. V was clipped by 6 bases and J by 0 bases, with 12 bases between them. Germline CDR1 MNHEY, CDR2 SMNVEV (reference sequence).

The gene calls are TRBV6-5 and TRBJ2-7; possible D gene TRBD1, 6 bases. With 5 bases removed from V and 5 bases from J, the gap between germline ends came to 22 bases. In germline, CDR1 is MNHEY, CDR2 SVGAGI. The CDR3 totals 16 residues. The CDR3 region is CASSPLRDIQSHEQYF. In DNA, the CDR3 is TGTGCCAGCAGTCCACTCCGGGACATCCAGAGCCACGAGCAGTACTTC.

V is TRBV5-6 and J is TRBJ2-1, with 13 bases matching TRBD2. Trimming cost V 0 bases and J 8 bases; bases outside gene matches: 2. Germline V CDR1 and CDR2: SGHDT, YYEEEE. The length of the CDR3 is 15 residues. CDR3 loop: CASSLVLAGGHEQFF. The CDR3, as DNA: TGTGCCAGCAGCTTGGTACTAGCGGGAGGGCATGAGCAGTTCTTC.

The chain combines TRBV7-3 with TRBJ2-7; a weak D match, TRBD1 (5 bases). The CDR3 spans 15 residues. Germline-derived CDR1 and CDR2 are SGHTA and FQGTGA. V was clipped by 5 bases and J by 5 bases, with 19 bases between them. CDR3 DNA: TGTGCCAGCAGCCCCCGGACATGGGGCAAGAACGAGCAGTACTTC. It yields the protein CASSPRTWGKNEQYF.

V gene TRBV10-3 combines with J gene TRBJ2-3; D gene ambiguous. Germline V gene lookup returns CDR1 ENHRY and CDR2 SYGVKD. Trimming shortened V by 2 bases and J by 4 bases, and 7 bases separated the two germline ends. This CDR3 contains 13 residues. The CDR3 nucleotides read TGTGCCATCAGTGAGCGGAACTCAGATACGCAGTATTTT. Translation gives CAISERNSDTQYF.

The V call is TRBV24-1, the J call TRBJ2-2, with D possibly TRBD1 on 6 matching bases. Germline CDR1 reads KGHDR; CDR2 reads SFDVKD. The CDR3 consists of 15 residues. V lost 7 bases, J lost 2 bases, and 13 bases lay in between. CDR3 nucleotide sequence: TGTGCCACCAGCGAGCTCAGGGGAAACACCGGGGAGCTGTTTTTT. Its translation: CATSELRGNTGELFF.

The chain carries TRBV7-9 and TRBJ2-6; 8 nucleotides match TRBD1. CDR1 and CDR2 from the germline V gene are SEHNR and FQNEAQ (reference sequence). Losses at the gene ends were 5 bases for V and 2 bases for J; bases not matched to a gene: 8. This CDR3 spans 17 amino acids. The CDR3 bases are TGTGCCAGCAGCCTCGGGACAGGCAACCCTGGGGCCAACGTCCTGACTTTC. Translating it yields CASSLGTGNPGANVLTF.

The V call is TRBV12-3 or TRBV12-4, the J call TRBJ1-2; 7 positions match TRBD1. V shed 1 base and J 4 bases; nucleotides not matched to a gene: 6. CDR3 length: 15 residues. The CDR3 nucleotides are TGTGCCAGCAGTTTAGGAGGGGGCGGCAGCTATGGCTACACCTTC. Encoded protein: CASSLGGGGSYGYTF.